The rows below give T cell receptor beta chains drawn from one sample of a study of blood T cell repertoires in COVID-19. The data were produced by immunoSEQ multiplex PCR, yet TCRdb's version contains in-frame clones alone and is incomplete. The table includes 300,000 to 350,000 clones, about 87% detected once. Sequencing used peripheral blood. These receptors all come from a man aged 25-40 years with COVID-19, enrolled during active disease. Both conserved end residues are part of each CDR3. D genes are given only for firm matches. Only part of the rows carry a size: once, few, many, or a class if the clone is expanded.

V: TRBV4-3; J: TRBJ2-1; D: -; length: 13; size: -; CDR3: CASSQSAGGEQFF; DNA: TGCGCCAGCAGCCAATCCGCCGGAGGTGAGCAGTTCTTC
V: TRBV16; J: TRBJ1-2; D: TRBD1; length: 15; size: -; CDR3: CASSQSSRQGYGYTF; DNA: TGTGCCAGCAGCCAATCAAGTCGACAGGGCTATGGCTACACCTTC
V: TRBV18; J: TRBJ2-5; D: -; length: 13; size: -; CDR3: CASSQSSKETQYF; DNA: TGTGCCAGCTCACAGAGTAGTAAAGAGACCCAGTACTTC
V: TRBV3-1/TRBV3-2; J: TRBJ1-2; D: -; length: 14; size: once; CDR3: CASSQVQGPYGYTF; DNA: TGTGCCAGCAGCCAAGTACAGGGACCCTATGGCTACACCTTC
V: TRBV18; J: TRBJ2-7; D: -; length: 13; size: -; CDR3: CASSPSGSYEQYF; DNA: TGTGCCAGCTCACCATCAGGCTCCTACGAGCAGTACTTC
V: TRBV7-3; J: TRBJ2-7; D: -; length: 15; size: once; CDR3: CASSPWGGGSYEQYF; DNA: TGTGCCAGCAGTCCCTGGGGAGGGGGCTCCTACGAGCAGTACTTC
V: TRBV6-5; J: TRBJ2-3; D: -; length: 15; size: -; CDR3: CASRRDSAGTDTQYF; DNA: TGTGCCAGCAGGAGGGACTCTGCTGGCACAGATACGCAGTATTTT
V: TRBV4-3; J: TRBJ2-1; D: -; length: 14; size: -; CDR3: CASSQDREPIEQFF; DNA: TGCGCCAGCAGCCAAGACCGGGAACCAATTGAGCAGTTCTTC
V: TRBV4-2; J: TRBJ2-7; D: TRBD2; length: 15; size: few; CDR3: CASSQEWGEGHEQYF; DNA: TGTGCCAGCAGCCAAGAATGGGGGGAGGGCCACGAGCAGTACTTC
V: TRBV7-3; J: TRBJ2-2; D: TRBD1; length: 17; size: -; CDR3: CASSPLGQGALGGELFF; DNA: TGTGCCAGCAGCCCCCTCGGACAGGGGGCGCTGGGCGGGGAGCTGTTTTTT
V: TRBV3-1/TRBV3-2; J: TRBJ2-7; D: TRBD2; length: 12; size: -; CDR3: CASSQGGGEQYF; DNA: TGTGCCAGCAGCCAAGGGGGGGGCGAGCAGTACTTC
V: TRBV11-2; J: TRBJ2-5; D: TRBD2; length: 15; size: -; CDR3: CASSLGSGGRETQYF; DNA: TGTGCCAGCAGCTTAGGGAGCGGGGGGAGAGAGACCCAGTACTTC
V: TRBV21-1; J: TRBJ2-7; D: -; length: 18; size: few; CDR3: CASSKGGISSGSSYEQYF; DNA: TGTGCCAGCAGCAAAGGGGGTATCTCAAGCGGGAGCTCCTACGAGCAGTACTTC
V: TRBV4-1; J: TRBJ2-3; D: TRBD2; length: 13; size: -; CDR3: CASSQEWLAGPHF; DNA: TGCGCCAGCAGCCAAGAGTGGCTAGCGGGCCCCCATTTT
V: TRBV21-1; J: TRBJ2-1; D: -; length: 16; size: -; CDR3: CASPTSGGPPYNEQFF; DNA: TGTGCCAGCCCGACTAGCGGGGGGCCTCCCTACAATGAGCAGTTCTTC